A single sample is the source of the 22 T cell receptor beta chains below, sequenced in a study of shared clonotypes between healthy human individuals. Using immunoSEQ multiplex PCR, the repertoire was profiled, and TCRdb retains in-frame clones only, with some absent. The table includes 2 million to 2.5 million clones, approximately 96% detected once. Specimen: naive CD4+ T cells sorted from blood. Subset specified: CD45RA+ positively selected. Receptors were obtained from a young man in good health.

CDR3 sequence (DNA): TGCGCCAGCAGAATTGGACTAGCGGTGAACGGGGAGACCCAGTACTTC. It encodes CASRIGLAVNGETQYF. The chain combines TRBV5-1 with TRBJ2-5; 10 bases are a match to TRBD2. The CDR3 spans 16 residues. Germline V lookup: CDR1 SGHRS, CDR2 YFSETQ. Unmatched junction bases numbered 12, after V lost 5 bases and J lost 5 bases.

The chain employs TRBV7-2 and TRBJ2-5; D gene uncertain. CDR1 and CDR2 from the germline V gene are SGHTA and FQGNSA. V dropped 1 base and J dropped 5 bases, with 14 bases sitting between them. This CDR3 is built from 15 residues. This CDR3 is CASSLVGPAGETQYF. In nucleotides, the CDR3 is TGTGCCAGCAGCTTAGTAGGCCCCGCTGGTGAGACCCAGTACTTC.

V and J are TRBV2 and TRBJ2-7; 7 bases align to TRBD1. There are 13 residues in the CDR3. CDR1 and CDR2 from the germline V gene are SNHLY and FYNNEI. The junction had 8 bases not matched to a gene; V was cut back by 10 bases and J by 2 bases. DNA for the CDR3: TGTGCCAACGCACAGGGGATGACCTACGAGCAGTACTTC. Its protein is CANAQGMTYEQYF.

This clone appeared once. The chain joins TRBV5-1 to TRBJ2-6; D may be TRBD1 or TRBD2 (5 bases each). Germline V gives CDR1 SGHRS, CDR2 YFSETQ. V lost 4 bases and J lost 0, with 14 bases in between. The CDR3 length is 17 residues. The CDR3 DNA sequence: TGCGCCAGCAGCCGGGGACCGATGAGCTCTGGGGCCAACGTCCTGACTTTC. It is translated as CASSRGPMSSGANVLTF. Using reference TRBV5-1 and TRBJ2-6 for the parts outside the CDR3, the full variable domain is KAGVTQTPRYLIKTRGQQVTLSCSPISGHRSVSWYQQTPGQGLQFLFEYFSETQRNKGNFPGRFSGRQFSNSRSEMNVSTLELGDSALYLCASSRGPMSSGANVLTFGAGSRLTVL.

The chain carries TRBV11-3 and TRBJ1-5, with 10 positions matching TRBD1. Germline CDR1 is SGHNT and CDR2 is YENEEA. The J segment lost 2 bases and the V segment lost 3 bases, leaving 13 bases of the junction unmatched. The CDR3 is 19 amino acids. CDR3 DNA: TGTGCCAGCAGCTTTGGACAGGGGGGACCCGATAAGGGCAATCAGCCCCAGCATTTT. Protein product: CASSFGQGGPDKGNQPQHF.

V and J are TRBV5-1 and TRBJ1-2; the D gene is possibly TRBD1 (5 bases). Trimming removed 4 bases from V and 7 bases from J, with 11 bases in between. The CDR3 length is 12 residues. From germline, CDR1 is SGHRS and CDR2 YFSETQ. The CDR3, as DNA: TGCGCCAGCAGCCCCCAGGGACGTGGCTACACCTTC. Encoded protein: CASSPQGRGYTF. Full variable domain (missing parts from reference TRBV5-1 and TRBJ1-2): KAGVTQTPRYLIKTRGQQVTLSCSPISGHRSVSWYQQTPGQGLQFLFEYFSETQRNKGNFPGRFSGRQFSNSRSEMNVSTLELGDSALYLCASSPQGRGYTFGSGTRLTVV.

The J gene is TRBJ2-1, the V gene TRBV6-5; D is unresolved. CDR1 and CDR2 from the germline V gene are MNHEY and SVGAGI. The CDR3 consists of 11 residues. The V and J ends lost 6 bases and 11 bases respectively, with 11 bases between them. CDR3 residues: CASSHGKQQFF. The CDR3 DNA sequence: TGTGCCAGCAGCCACGGAAAGCAGCAGTTCTTC.

About this clone: Within the sample, other DNA sequences also encode this same CDR3. The gene calls are TRBV6-1 and TRBJ1-5; D is ambiguous. This CDR3 is built from 12 residues. Trimming shortened V by 4 bases and J by 4 bases, and 5 bases separated the two germline ends. In germline, CDR1 is MNHNS, CDR2 SASEGT. CDR3 amino acids: CASSVSNQPQHF. CDR3 in DNA: TGTGCCAGCAGTGTAAGTAATCAGCCCCAGCATTTT.

The rearrangement joins TRBV7-8 to TRBJ2-2; 12 nucleotides match TRBD2. Germline V gene sequence: CDR1 SGHVS, CDR2 FQNEAQ. The CDR3 is made up of 16 amino acids. V lost 5 bases, J lost 3 bases, and 4 bases stayed unmatched. The CDR3 DNA reads as TGTGCCAGCAGCCCAGGGACTAGCGGGTACACCGGGGAGCTGTTTTTT. Protein sequence: CASSPGTSGYTGELFF. Using reference TRBV7-8 and TRBJ2-2 for the parts outside the CDR3, the full variable domain is GAGVSQSPRYKVAKRGQDVALRCDPISGHVSLFWYQQALGQGPEFLTYFQNEAQLDKSGLPSDRFFAERPEGSVSTLKIQRTQQEDSAVYLCASSPGTSGYTGELFFGEGSRLTVL.

About this clone itself: Different DNA sequences within this sample yield the same CDR3. The chain combines TRBV5-1 with TRBJ2-7; D remains ambiguous. CDR1 and CDR2 (germline): SGHRS, YFSETQ. The CDR3 covers 13 residues. The germline V and J ends were trimmed by 4 bases and 0 bases, with 8 bases remaining between them. CDR3 in DNA: TGCGCCAGCAGCCCGGACGGCTCCTACGAGCAGTACTTC. Translation gives CASSPDGSYEQYF.

The J gene is TRBJ1-2, the V gene TRBV6-5, with 8 bases matching TRBD1. This CDR3 has 14 amino acids. Per germline, CDR1 MNHEY and CDR2 SVGAGI. V was clipped by 5 bases and J by 4 bases; unmatched bases: 6. As DNA, the CDR3 is TGTGCCAGCAGTCTTCGGACAGGGCGCTATGGCTACACCTTC. Translated, it gives CASSLRTGRYGYTF.

This chain uses TRBV28 with TRBJ2-2; D is perhaps TRBD2 (6 bases). V shed 7 bases and J shed 2 bases, with 11 bases lying between them. Germline CDR1 reads MDHEN; CDR2 reads SYDVKM. There are 14 residues in the CDR3. CDR3 DNA sequence: TGTGCCAGCATTCTGGGGGGAAACACCGGGGAGCTGTTTTTT. Its protein is CASILGGNTGELFF.

The rearrangement uses TRBV7-2 and TRBJ2-1; 9 bases match TRBD2. The CDR3 contains 16 residues. CDR1 is SGHTA and CDR2 is FQGNSA in the germline V gene. Unmatched junction bases numbered 5, after V lost 5 bases and J lost 0 bases. For the CDR3, the DNA is TGTGCCAGCAGCGGAGCGGGAGGCAGCTCCTACAATGAGCAGTTCTTC. Translating it yields CASSGAGGSSYNEQFF.

The chain uses TRBV21-1 and TRBJ1-2. TRBV21-1 is annotated as a pseudogene. The CDR3 covers 18 residues. The CDR3 bases are TGTGCCAGCAGCAAAGGGGTCAGACTCTTCATTATTAACTATGGCTACACCTTC. Protein product: CASSKGVRLFIINYGYTF.

The chain has TRBV27 and TRBJ1-6; no firm D call. Trimming took 7 bases from V and 7 from J, leaving 11 bases between them. The CDR3 is made up of 13 amino acids. Germline-derived CDR1 and CDR2 are MNHEY and SMNVEV (reference sequence). CDR3 amino acids: CASTAGLNSPLHF. CDR3 DNA: TGTGCCAGCACTGCTGGGTTGAATTCACCCCTCCACTTT.

This rearrangement joins TRBV7-9 to TRBJ2-6; 7 bases map to TRBD1. V lost 6 bases to trimming and J lost 0 bases; unmatched junction nucleotides: 11. The CDR3 consists of 18 residues. In germline, CDR1 is SEHNR, CDR2 FQNEAQ (reference sequence). CDR3 bases: TGTGCCAGCAGTCAAAAGACAGGGCTCTCCTCTGGGGCCAACGTCCTGACTTTC. Translated, it gives CASSQKTGLSSGANVLTF.

This sequence joins TRBV7-9 and TRBJ2-1; 9 nucleotides agree with TRBD2. Germline assignment: CDR1 SEHNR and CDR2 FQNEAQ (reference sequence). This CDR3 comprises 15 residues. V lost 6 bases, J lost 1 base, and 4 bases stayed unmatched. This chain's CDR3 is CASRFSGGSYNEQFF. The CDR3 DNA reads TGTGCCAGCAGGTTTAGCGGGGGTTCCTACAATGAGCAGTTCTTC.

This chain uses TRBV5-4 with TRBJ2-3, with 8 bases fitting TRBD2. The CDR3 is 14 residues long. V was pared by 5 bases and J by 5 bases, with 7 bases of the junction left unmatched. Germline V CDR1 and CDR2: SGHNT, YYREEE (reference sequence). The CDR3 DNA sequence: TGTGCCAGCAGTTCGGGACTAGGGAAAGATACGCAGTATTTT. Amino acid sequence: CASSSGLGKDTQYF.

DNA of the CDR3: TGCAGCGTTGTGACGCAGGGGGCGGCGAGCACTGAAGCTTTCTTT. Protein product: CSVVTQGAASTEAFF. The rearrangement joins TRBV29-1 to TRBJ1-1, with 8 bases matching TRBD1. The CDR3 runs to 15 residues. The trim removed 4 bases at V and 4 bases at J, leaving 11 bases unmatched. Per the germline V gene, CDR1 is SQVTM and CDR2 is ANQGSEA.

The chain links TRBV5-1 to TRBJ2-3; 7 positions match TRBD1. The CDR3 is made up of 15 amino acids. After removal of 4 bases from V and 2 bases from J, the junction contained 7 bases not matched to a gene. Germline CDR1 and CDR2: SGHRS and YFSETQ. CDR3 region: CASSPRDSLTDTQYF. The DNA for the CDR3 is TGCGCCAGCAGCCCCCGGGACAGTCTCACAGATACGCAGTATTTT.

This clone was found a few times. This rearrangement joins TRBV7-6 to TRBJ1-5; perhaps TRBD1 as D (5 bases). The CDR3 has 15 residues. Germline V gene sequence: CDR1 SGHVS, CDR2 FNYEAQ. Trimming removed 5 bases at V and 5 bases at J, with 16 bases between. This CDR3 reads CASSRRDGWDQPQHF. The CDR3 DNA reads as TGTGCCAGCAGCCGCAGGGACGGCTGGGATCAGCCCCAGCATTTT.

The chain is built from TRBV5-6 and TRBJ2-1; TRBD1 might be the D (5 bases). Germline V gene sequence: CDR1 SGHDT, CDR2 YYEEEE. V was shortened by 5 bases and J by 2 bases, with 14 bases between the two germline ends. The CDR3 consists of 15 residues. The CDR3: CASRSGQGPYNEQFF. For the CDR3, the DNA is TGTGCCAGCAGATCGGGCCAGGGCCCCTACAATGAGCAGTTCTTC. The complete variable domain, with remaining parts taken from reference TRBV5-6 and TRBJ2-1, reads DAGVTQSPTHLIKTRGQQVTLRCSPKSGHDTVSWYQQALGQGPQFIFQYYEEEERQRGNFPDRFSGHQFPNYSSELNVNALLLGDSALYLCASRSGQGPYNEQFFGPGTRLTVL.